The 31 T cell receptor beta chains in this list originate from one sample, sequenced in a study of beta chain features in type 1 diabetes. Study-level points and caveats: Moderate yet significant TCRB CDR3 shortening was seen in Type 1 diabetes patients in all four CD4+ subsets.

As every portion of the isolated RNA was reverse transcribed, the sequencing read expressed TCRB transcripts. Profiling relied on immunoSEQ multiplex PCR, and the TCRdb table lists in-frame clones only, not all of them. The data show 250,000 or so clones, roughly 13% seen once. No antigen has been assigned to these receptors. The sample consisted of naive CD4+ T cells from blood. The receptors shown here come from a man aged 25 to 45 with type 1 diabetes.

V and J are TRBV2 and TRBJ2-7; 10 positions agree with TRBD1. This CDR3 is 14 amino acids long. V lost 6 bases, J lost 5 bases, and 7 bases stayed unmatched. Germline values: CDR1 SNHLY, CDR2 FYNNEI. Written as DNA, the CDR3 is TGTGCCAGCAGGGACAGGGGGAGAGGGGACGAGCAGTACTTC. Its translation: CASRDRGRGDEQYF.

This clone turned up a few times. The genes are TRBV29-1 and TRBJ1-1; D call uncertain. The CDR3 runs to 15 residues. The germline V gene has CDR1 SQVTM and CDR2 ANQGSEA. V was cut by 4 bases and J by 3 bases, with 18 bases left in between. The DNA of the CDR3 is TGCAGCGTTGGACCCCTCTTGGGTCTAGACACTGAAGCTTTCTTT. Amino acids: CSVGPLLGLDTEAFF. The variable domain in full, completed from reference TRBV29-1 and TRBJ1-1, reads SAVISQKPSRDICQRGTSLTIQCQVDSQVTMMFWYRQQPGQSLTLIATANQGSEATYESGFVIDKFPISRPNLTFSTLTVSNMSPEDSSIYLCSVGPLLGLDTEAFFGQGTRLTVV.

The CDR3 nucleotides are TGTGCCTGGGCCGGGACACAGACCCCGGTGGGTGGCTACACCTTC. Its translation is CAWAGTQTPVGGYTF. The rearrangement links TRBV30 to TRBJ1-2; tentative D call: TRBD1 (6 bases). The germline CDR1 and CDR2 sequences are GTSNPN and SVGIG (reference sequence). The CDR3 has 15 residues. Deletions cut 5 bases from V and 7 bases from J, with 23 bases between.

This clone appeared a few times. This chain joins TRBV5-1 and TRBJ2-5, with 10 bases matching TRBD2. Trimming took 0 bases from V and 1 from J; bases not matched to a gene: 9. CDR1 and CDR2 from the germline V gene are SGHRS and YFSETQ. The CDR3 runs 18 residues. DNA for the CDR3: TGCGCCAGCAGCTTGGGGAGGACTAGCGGTGAAGTCCAAGAGACCCAGTACTTC. This translates into CASSLGRTSGEVQETQYF.

This clone was seen only a few times. J is TRBJ2-1 and V is TRBV5-6, with D uncertain. Germline V gene data show CDR1 as SGHDT and CDR2 as YYEEEE. Deletions cut 7 bases from V and 8 bases from J, with 10 bases between. The CDR3 has 11 amino acids. CDR3 region: CASLAAHEQFF. CDR3 in DNA: TGTGCCAGCCTGGCGGCCCATGAGCAGTTCTTC.

The rearrangement links TRBV2 to TRBJ2-7; 9 bases agree with TRBD1. Per germline, CDR1 SNHLY and CDR2 FYNNEI. The CDR3 has 14 residues. V was pared by 4 bases and J by 5 bases, with 6 bases of the junction left unmatched. Here the CDR3 reads CASSVGQGSHEQYF. CDR3 bases: TGTGCCAGCAGTGTGGGACAGGGTTCCCACGAGCAGTACTTC.

This chain links TRBV10-3 with TRBJ1-5; TRBD1 matches 8 bases. CDR3 size: 15 residues. Germline V gene data show CDR1 as ENHRY and CDR2 as SYGVKD. V lost 6 bases, J lost 7 bases, and 11 bases stayed unmatched. The CDR3, as DNA: TGTGCCATCAGCCCGGGACAGGACTTAGGGCAGCCCCAGCATTTT. Protein: CAISPGQDLGQPQHF.

This clone was counted between two and nine times. The V gene is TRBV5-1, the J gene TRBJ2-1; TRBD1 is a possible D gene (5 bases). Trimming stripped 3 bases from V and 9 bases from J, with 16 bases between. Germline-derived CDR1 and CDR2 are SGHRS and YFSETQ. This CDR3 region has 14 residues. The CDR3 is CASSSTAGLTEQFF. CDR3 bases: TGCGCCAGCAGCTCTACGGCAGGGTTAACTGAGCAGTTCTTC.

The table lists this clone with a few counts. V and J are TRBV6-6 and TRBJ1-2; TRBD1 agrees at 8 bases. There are 15 residues in the CDR3. Germline CDR1 is MNHNY and CDR2 is SVGAGI (reference sequence). V trimming: 6 bases; J trimming: 8 bases; junction bases outside the gene matches: 14. CDR3 residues: CASRPGQGGAQGYTF. Here the CDR3 DNA reads TGTGCCAGCAGACCCGGACAGGGAGGGGCTCAAGGCTACACCTTC.

The J gene is TRBJ1-1, the V gene TRBV7-2; D is possibly TRBD1 (6 bases). The CDR3 is made up of 16 amino acids. The germline V gene has CDR1 SGHTA and CDR2 FQGNSA. Trimming took 6 bases from V and 1 from J, leaving 18 bases between them. CDR3 in amino acids: CASRGSQGTGNTEAFF. The CDR3 nucleotides are TGTGCCAGCAGGGGGTCACAGGGTACAGGGAACACTGAAGCTTTCTTT. The whole variable domain, remainder taken from reference TRBV7-2 and TRBJ1-1, is GAGVSQSPSNKVTEKGKDVELRCDPISGHTALYWYRQSLGQGLEFLIYFQGNSAPDKSGLPSDRFSAERTGGSVSTLTIQRTQQEDSAVYLCASRGSQGTGNTEAFFGQGTRLTVV.

This chain uses TRBV5-1 with TRBJ2-7; 7 bases agree with TRBD1. The CDR3 runs 14 residues. Germline V gene data show CDR1 as SGHRS and CDR2 as YFSETQ. Trimming took 5 bases from V and 4 from J; bases not matched to a gene: 9. CDR3 amino acids: CASRAGGAEYEQYF. As DNA, the CDR3 is TGCGCCAGCAGAGCAGGGGGTGCGGAATACGAGCAGTACTTC.

J is TRBJ1-1 and V is TRBV9, with TRBD1 identical over 7 bases. CDR1 is SGDLS, CDR2 YYNGEE, per germline. V shed 3 bases and J 2 bases; nucleotides not matched to a gene: 10. This CDR3 is built from 16 residues. CDR3 sequence reads: CASSAGVRTGNTEAFF. For the CDR3, the DNA is TGTGCCAGCAGCGCTGGGGTCAGGACAGGTAACACTGAAGCTTTCTTT.

The V gene is TRBV6-5, the J gene TRBJ2-7, with 7 nucleotides matching TRBD1. Germline lookup yields CDR1 MNHEY and CDR2 SVGAGI. J gave up 0 bases and V 4 bases, and 6 bases lay outside the gene matches. The CDR3 spans 15 residues. The CDR3 spells CASSSYRDSSYEQYF. The CDR3 DNA reads as TGTGCCAGCAGTTCCTACCGGGACAGCTCCTACGAGCAGTACTTC.

This chain joins TRBV4-1 and TRBJ2-7, with 8 bases aligning to TRBD1. CDR3 length: 15 residues. Trimming took 1 base from V and 2 from J; bases not matched to a gene: 4. Germline CDR1 is MGHRA and CDR2 is YSYEKL. The CDR3 DNA follows: TGCGCCAGCAGCCAAGGGACAGGGAACCCCTACGAGCAGTACTTC. Protein: CASSQGTGNPYEQYF.

In this sample, this clone turned up a few times. CDR3 sequence reads: CASSQEDKTGFRYEQYF. The CDR3 DNA sequence: TGCGCCAGCAGCCAAGAAGATAAAACAGGATTTAGATACGAGCAGTACTTC. The J gene is TRBJ2-7, the V gene TRBV4-1; D possibly corresponds to TRBD1 (5 bases). Trimming pared 0 bases from V and 4 bases from J, leaving 19 bases between. Per germline, CDR1 MGHRA and CDR2 YSYEKL. The CDR3 covers 17 residues.

The gene calls are TRBV4-2 and TRBJ1-5; 11 bases are a match to TRBD1. Germline CDR1 reads LGHNA; CDR2 reads YNFKEQ. Losses at the gene ends were 4 bases for V and 7 bases for J; bases not matched to a gene: 3. This CDR3 is 14 amino acids long. The CDR3 loop reads CASSRGQGGQPQHF. CDR3 nucleotide sequence: TGTGCCAGCAGCCGGGGACAGGGGGGGCAGCCCCAGCATTTT.

This clone was seen more than once but under ten times. The identical CDR3 is also encoded by other nucleotide sequences in the sample. The chain has TRBV7-9 and TRBJ1-1, with 7 bases identical to TRBD1. The CDR3 has 15 residues. Losses at the gene ends were 1 base for V and 1 base for J; bases not matched to a gene: 3. Looked up from germline, CDR1 is SEHNR and CDR2 is FQNEAQ (reference sequence). CDR3 residues: CASSLGQGGNTEAFF. DNA of the CDR3: TGTGCCAGCAGCTTAGGTCAGGGGGGGAACACTGAAGCTTTCTTT.

This clone was seen only a few times. The chain links TRBV4-1 to TRBJ2-7; perhaps TRBD1 as D (5 bases). The CDR3 sequence is 16 residues long. With 4 bases removed from V and 5 bases from J, the gap between germline ends came to 21 bases. The germline gives CDR1 MGHRA, CDR2 YSYEKL. The CDR3 loop is CASSPLGRLGHDEQYF. The CDR3 DNA follows: TGCGCCAGCAGCCCCCTCGGCAGACTGGGGCACGACGAGCAGTACTTC.

Worth noting for this clone: Other DNA sequences of this sample code for an identical CDR3. The gene calls are TRBV29-1 and TRBJ1-1, with a tentative D call TRBD1 (5 bases). Trimming took off 5 bases at V and 4 bases at J, with 14 bases between the two ends. The CDR3 runs to 13 residues. The germline CDR1 and CDR2 sequences are SQVTM and ANQGSEA. CDR3 in amino acids: CSVRQGGGTEAFF. In DNA form, the CDR3 reads TGCAGCGTTCGTCAGGGCGGTGGCACTGAAGCTTTCTTT.

The V call is TRBV18, the J call TRBJ1-5; 9 positions agree with TRBD1. Germline V gene data show CDR1 as KGHSH and CDR2 as LQKENI. This CDR3 has 14 amino acids. V shed 5 bases, J shed 7 bases, and the junction held 6 bases outside the gene matches. CDR3 nucleotide sequence: TGTGCCAGCTCAACCGGGACAGGGACCCAGCCCCAGCATTTT. Translating gives CASSTGTGTQPQHF. Supplemented by reference TRBV18 and TRBJ1-5, the full variable domain reads NAGVMQNPRHLVRRRGQEARLRCSPMKGHSHVYWYRQLPEEGLKFMVYLQKENIIDESGMPKERFSAEFPKEGPSILRIQQVVRGDSAAYFCASSTGTGTQPQHFGDGTRLSIL.

This clone was detected a few times. This chain joins TRBV4-1 and TRBJ2-5; 9 bases fit TRBD2. Germline CDR1 is MGHRA and CDR2 is YSYEKL. The CDR3 spans 17 residues. V lost 1 base, J lost 5 bases, and 11 bases stayed unmatched. CDR3 in amino acids: CASSQGRLAGVGETQYF. Written as DNA, the CDR3 is TGCGCCAGCAGCCAAGGGAGGTTAGCGGGAGTGGGGGAGACCCAGTACTTC.

Concerning this clone itself: The sample carries other DNA sequences with the same CDR3. This sequence joins TRBV12-5 and TRBJ2-5, with TRBD2 identical over 7 bases. CDR1 is LGHNT and CDR2 is FRNRAP in the germline V gene. This CDR3 has 13 residues. The V segment lost 1 base and the J segment 5 bases; nucleotides outside the gene matches: 1. CDR3 DNA: TGTGCTAGTGGTTTGGGCGGGGGTGAGACCCAGTACTTC. This gives the protein CASGLGGGETQYF.

V is TRBV6-6 and J is TRBJ2-3; no clear D. The germline CDR1 and CDR2 sequences are MNHNY and SVGAGI (reference sequence). This CDR3 is 12 amino acids long. The germline V and J ends were trimmed by 5 bases and 2 bases, with 5 bases remaining between them. CDR3 nucleotide sequence: TGTGCCAGCAGTCAACACACAGATACGCAGTATTTT. Its translation is CASSQHTDTQYF.

CDR3 DNA: TGTGCCTGGACCCGTACCCAGGGAGGAACTGAAGCTTTCTTT. Protein sequence: CAWTRTQGGTEAFF. This rearrangement joins TRBV30 to TRBJ1-1; tentative D call: TRBD1 (5 bases). The germline V gene encodes CDR1 GTSNPN and CDR2 SVGIG (reference sequence). The ends were cut back, 4 bases at V and 5 bases at J, with 17 bases in the middle. This CDR3 comprises 14 residues.

This clone was detected only a few times. V gene TRBV29-1 combines with J gene TRBJ2-7; no firm D call. CDR3 length: 13 residues. Germline V CDR1 and CDR2: SQVTM, ANQGSEA. The V end lost 6 bases, the J end lost 3 bases, and 15 bases lay between the germline ends. The CDR3 region has the DNA TGCAGCGTAGCCTCAGACTCGAACTACGAGCAGTACTTC. It yields the protein CSVASDSNYEQYF.

The J gene is TRBJ2-3, the V gene TRBV28, with D possibly being TRBD2 (6 bases). The V gene's germline CDR1 is MDHEN and CDR2 SYDVKM. CDR3 length: 14 amino acids. Trimming stripped 6 bases from V and 0 bases from J, with 10 bases between. The CDR3 DNA follows: TGTGCCAGCAGGGTGGGACTTAGCACAGATACGCAGTATTTT. This translates into CASRVGLSTDTQYF.

This rearrangement joins TRBV18 to TRBJ2-5, with D possibly matching TRBD2 (5 bases). Trimming took 1 base from V and 5 from J, leaving 8 bases between them. The CDR3 consists of 13 residues. Germline-derived CDR1 and CDR2 are KGHSH and LQKENI. This CDR3 reads CASSPRETETQYF. The CDR3 nucleotides are TGTGCCAGCTCACCACGGGAGACGGAGACCCAGTACTTC.

This clone showed up just a few times. The gene calls are TRBV5-1 and TRBJ2-5, with TRBD2 identical over 9 bases. Germline lookup yields CDR1 SGHRS and CDR2 YFSETQ. The trim removed 4 bases at V and 4 bases at J, leaving 5 bases unmatched. The CDR3 sequence is 14 residues long. The CDR3 loop is CASSPGTSRETQYF. CDR3 in DNA: TGCGCCAGCAGCCCGGGGACTAGCAGAGAGACCCAGTACTTC.

The sample holds a few counts of this clone. The rearrangement uses TRBV11-3 and TRBJ2-2; the D is unclear. Germline V gene lookup returns CDR1 SGHNT and CDR2 YENEEA. Deletions cut 4 bases from V and 3 bases from J, with 3 bases between. The CDR3 contains 12 residues. CDR3 coding DNA: TGTGCCAGCAGCTCATACACCGGGGAGCTGTTTTTT. It is translated as CASSSYTGELFF.

The J gene is TRBJ2-7, the V gene TRBV6-5; D is possibly TRBD1 (5 bases). This CDR3 has 15 residues. Trimming stripped 0 bases from V and 6 bases from J, with 15 bases between. Germline loops: CDR1 MNHEY, CDR2 SVGAGI. The chain's CDR3 is CASSYSIQGPSEQYF. In nucleotides, the CDR3 is TGTGCCAGCAGTTACTCGATCCAGGGTCCTTCCGAGCAGTACTTC.

This rearrangement joins TRBV18 to TRBJ2-3, with D possibly TRBD1 on 6 matching bases. From germline, CDR1 is KGHSH and CDR2 LQKENI. The CDR3 is 15 residues long. V gave up 3 bases and J gave up 2 bases, with 12 bases separating them. The CDR3 bases are TGTGCCAGCTCACCGTCAGGGGAAATCACAGATACGCAGTATTTT. Amino acids: CASSPSGEITDTQYF.